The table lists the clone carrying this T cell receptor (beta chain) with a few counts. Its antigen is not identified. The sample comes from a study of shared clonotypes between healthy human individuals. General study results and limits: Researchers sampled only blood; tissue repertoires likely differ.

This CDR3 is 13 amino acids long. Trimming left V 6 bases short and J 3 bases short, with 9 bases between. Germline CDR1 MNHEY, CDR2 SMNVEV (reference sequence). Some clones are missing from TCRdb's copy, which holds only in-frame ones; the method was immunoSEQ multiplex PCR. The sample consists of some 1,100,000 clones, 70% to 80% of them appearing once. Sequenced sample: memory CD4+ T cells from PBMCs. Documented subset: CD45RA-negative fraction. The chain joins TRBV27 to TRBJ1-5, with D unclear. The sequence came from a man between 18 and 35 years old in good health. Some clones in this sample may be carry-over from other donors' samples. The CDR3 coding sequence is TGTGCCAGCAGCAGTAGGGACAATCAGCCCCAGCATTTT. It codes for CASSSRDNQPQHF.